The entry below describes one TCR beta chain. Its antigen is unidentified. This PCR relied on a set of 60 Vbeta primers and 13 Jbeta primers. Some clones are missing from TCRdb's copy, which holds only in-frame ones; the method was immunoSEQ multiplex PCR. Found here are around 100,000 clones, approximately 71% of them singletons; the top ten hold approximately 16%. These data originate in a study of cytomegalovirus exposure and HLA in healthy donors. CDR1 LNHDA and CDR2 SQIVND come from the germline V gene (reference sequence). The CDR3 spans 14 residues. Deletions cut 7 bases from V and 13 bases from J, with 20 bases between. Findings and caveats of the study: In a later analysis, specific HLA alleles were associated with approximately 17,000 TCR beta sequences at a 0.05 false discovery rate. Trimming of TCR beta V- and J-genes showed a link, identified in a later analysis, to a missense DCLRE1C variant.

The rearrangement joins TRBV19 to TRBJ1-6, with D possibly TRBD1 on 5 matching bases. Sample: PBMCs. The TCR sequence derives from a woman between 18 and 29 years old in good health and CMV-seropositive. CDR3 sequence: CASTTTGGASPLHF. The CDR3 DNA reads as TGTGCCAGTACGACTACGGGGGGAGCTTCTCCCCTCCACTTT. Drawing the rest from reference TRBV19 and TRBJ1-6, the complete variable domain is DGGITQSPKYLFRKEGQNVTLSCEQNLNHDAMYWYRQDPGQGLRLIYYSQIVNDFQKGDIAEGYSVSREKKESFPLTVTSAQKNPTAFYLCASTTTGGASPLHFGNGTRLTVT.